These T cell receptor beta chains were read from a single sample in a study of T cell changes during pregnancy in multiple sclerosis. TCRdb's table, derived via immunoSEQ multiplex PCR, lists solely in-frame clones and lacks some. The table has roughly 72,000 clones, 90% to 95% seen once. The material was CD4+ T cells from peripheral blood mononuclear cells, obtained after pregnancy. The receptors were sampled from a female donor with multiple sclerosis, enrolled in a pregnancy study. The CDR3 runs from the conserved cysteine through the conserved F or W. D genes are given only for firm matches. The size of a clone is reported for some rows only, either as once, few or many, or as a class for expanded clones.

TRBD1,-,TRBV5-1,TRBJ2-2,CASSLGDRTNTGELFF,TGCGCCAGCAGCTTGGGGGACAGGACGAACACCGGGGAGCTGTTTTTT
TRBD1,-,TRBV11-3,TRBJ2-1,CASSLDLQGAKEQFF,TGTGCCAGCAGCTTAGACCTACAGGGGGCTAAGGAGCAGTTCTTC
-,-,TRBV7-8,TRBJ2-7,CASSQEGRAIPYEQYF,TGTGCCAGCAGCCAAGAGGGTCGGGCCATCCCCTACGAGCAGTACTTC
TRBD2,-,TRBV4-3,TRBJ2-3,CASSQVAGGPNTQYF,TGCGCCAGCAGCCAAGTAGCGGGAGGGCCGAATACGCAGTATTTT
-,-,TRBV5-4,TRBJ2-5,CASSWDGTRQETQYF,TGTGCCAGCAGCTGGGACGGGACTCGACAAGAGACCCAGTACTTC
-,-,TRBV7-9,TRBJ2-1,CASSRGLPPDEQFF,TGTGCCAGCAGTCGCGGGCTTCCGCCGGATGAGCAGTTCTTC
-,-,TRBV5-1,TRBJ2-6,CASSWGPVGANVLTF,TGCGCCAGCAGCTGGGGCCCGGTCGGGGCCAACGTCCTGACTTTC
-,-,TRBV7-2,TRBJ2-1,CASSGGINEQFF,TGTGCCAGCAGCGGAGGCATCAATGAGCAGTTCTTC
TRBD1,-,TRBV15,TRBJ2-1,CATSRVQRQWDREFHYNEQFF,TGTGCCACCAGCAGAGTTCAAAGGCAGTGGGACAGAGAATTCCACTACAATGAGCAGTTCTTC
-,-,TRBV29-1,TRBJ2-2,CSVGGRHTGELFF,TGCAGCGTTGGGGGGCGTCACACCGGGGAGCTGTTTTTT
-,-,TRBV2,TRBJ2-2,CASSEEAWRGELFF,TGTGCCAGCAGTGAAGAAGCATGGAGAGGGGAGCTGTTTTTT
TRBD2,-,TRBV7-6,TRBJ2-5,CASSLRASTSGQETQYF,TGTGCCAGCAGCTTACGCGCTTCGACTAGCGGGCAAGAGACCCAGTACTTC
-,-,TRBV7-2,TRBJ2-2,CASKKTGTGELFF,TGTGCCAGCAAAAAAACGGGCACCGGGGAGCTGTTTTTT
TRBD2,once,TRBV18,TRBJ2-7,CASSPPTTSATYEQYF,TGTGCCAGCTCACCACCAACGACTAGCGCAACCTACGAGCAGTACTTC
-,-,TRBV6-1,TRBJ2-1,CASSEISGRGSQFF,TGTGCCAGCAGTGAAATATCAGGGCGGGGATCGCAGTTCTTC
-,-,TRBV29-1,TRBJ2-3,CSVEFGVDTQYF,TGCAGCGTTGAGTTCGGGGTGGATACGCAGTATTTT
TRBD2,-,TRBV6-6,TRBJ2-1,CASSYGTSEYNEQFF,TGTGCCAGCAGTTACGGGACTAGCGAATACAATGAGCAGTTCTTC
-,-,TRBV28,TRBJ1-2,CASRDSFYGYTF,TGTGCCAGCAGGGACAGCTTCTATGGCTACACCTTC
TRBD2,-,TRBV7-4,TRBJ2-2,CASSPTSGRIWTGELFF,TGTGCCAGCAGCCCAACTAGCGGGAGGATTTGGACCGGGGAGCTGTTTTTT
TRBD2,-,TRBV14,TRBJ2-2,CASSQTRLAGDAGELFF,TGTGCCAGCAGCCAGACCCGACTAGCGGGAGACGCCGGGGAGCTGTTTTTT
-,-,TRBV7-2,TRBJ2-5,CASSLARTQETQYF,TGTGCCAGCAGCTTGGCCCGTACCCAAGAGACCCAGTACTTC
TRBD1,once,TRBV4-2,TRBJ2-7,CASSQDAPLDRAYEQYF,TGTGCCAGCAGCCAGGATGCCCCCCTGGACAGGGCCTACGAGCAGTACTTC
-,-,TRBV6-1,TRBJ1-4,CASGQGGVEKLFF,TGTGCCAGCGGGCAAGGAGGAGTTGAAAAACTGTTTTTT
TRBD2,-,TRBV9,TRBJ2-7,CASSALGLAGPYEQYF,TGTGCCAGCAGCGCCCTGGGACTAGCGGGACCCTACGAGCAGTACTTC
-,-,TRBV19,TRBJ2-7,CASRQQGSYEQYF,TGTGCCAGTAGACAGCAGGGCAGTTACGAGCAGTACTTC
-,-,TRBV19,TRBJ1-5,CASSIVDNRPQHF,TGTGCCAGTAGTATAGTAGACAATCGGCCCCAGCATTTT
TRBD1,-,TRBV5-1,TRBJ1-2,CASSLAGQVYGYTF,TGCGCCAGCAGCTTGGCGGGACAGGTATATGGCTACACCTTC
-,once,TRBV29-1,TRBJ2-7,CSVDKTYEQYF,TGCAGCGTTGATAAAACTTACGAGCAGTACTTC
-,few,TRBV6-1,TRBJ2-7,CASSEQVREQYF,TGTGCCAGCAGTGAGCAGGTCAGGGAGCAGTACTTC
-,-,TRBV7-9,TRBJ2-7,CASSHPPAQAQYEQYF,TGTGCCAGCAGCCATCCACCCGCCCAGGCCCAATACGAGCAGTACTTC
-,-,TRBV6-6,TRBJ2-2,CASREPVGGELFF,TGTGCCAGCAGGGAGCCGGTGGGCGGGGAGCTGTTTTTT
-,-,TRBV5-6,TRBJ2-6,CASSRTRRVPGANVLTF,TGTGCCAGCAGCCGAACAAGACGGGTCCCTGGGGCCAACGTCCTGACTTTC
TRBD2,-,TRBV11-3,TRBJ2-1,CASSPGGLAGGREQFF,TGTGCCAGCAGCCCAGGGGGACTAGCGGGAGGTAGGGAGCAGTTCTTC
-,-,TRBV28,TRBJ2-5,CASWGGGVEETQYF,TGTGCCAGCTGGGGCGGCGGAGTAGAAGAGACCCAGTACTTC
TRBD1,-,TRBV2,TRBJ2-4,CASSGQGLVAKNIQYF,TGTGCCAGCAGCGGACAGGGCCTTGTGGCCAAAAACATTCAGTACTTC
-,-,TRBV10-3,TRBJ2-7,CAISGEGIYEQYF,TGTGCCATCAGTGGCGAGGGAATCTACGAGCAGTACTTC
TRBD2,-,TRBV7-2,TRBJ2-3,CASSLVGTSGGATDTQYF,TGTGCCAGCAGCTTAGTGGGGACTAGCGGGGGGGCCACAGATACGCAGTATTTT
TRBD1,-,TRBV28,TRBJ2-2,CASSSPGGAWAGELFF,TGTGCCAGCAGTTCCCCAGGGGGCGCGTGGGCCGGGGAGCTGTTTTTT
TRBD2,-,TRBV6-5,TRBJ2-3,CASGHLAEGTDTQYF,TGTGCCAGCGGCCATCTAGCGGAGGGGACAGATACGCAGTATTTT
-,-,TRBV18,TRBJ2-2,CASSPGRVNTGELFF,TGTGCCAGCTCACCAGGCAGGGTGAACACCGGGGAGCTGTTTTTT
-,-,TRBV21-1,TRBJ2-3,CASKLRGRLTDTQYF,TGTGCCAGCAAACTAAGGGGAAGGCTAACAGATACGCAGTATTTT
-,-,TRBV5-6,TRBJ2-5,CASSGLGGRETQYF,TGTGCCAGCAGCGGACTGGGGGGGCGAGAGACCCAGTACTTC
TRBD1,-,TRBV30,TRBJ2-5,CAWSERQGARYLYETQYF,TGTGCCTGGAGTGAAAGACAGGGGGCGCGGTATTTGTATGAGACCCAGTACTTC
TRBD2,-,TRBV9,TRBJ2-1,CASSALAGAGGGEQFF,TGTGCCAGCAGCGCCCTAGCGGGAGCGGGGGGAGGTGAGCAGTTCTTC
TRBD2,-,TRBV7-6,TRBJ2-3,CASSLSAGTSGSRTDTQYF,TGTGCCAGCAGCTTAAGTGCAGGGACTAGCGGGAGCCGCACAGATACGCAGTATTTT
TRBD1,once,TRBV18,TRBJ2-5,CASSPPGTGFGTQYF,TGTGCCAGCTCACCACCCGGGACAGGGTTTGGGACCCAGTACTTC
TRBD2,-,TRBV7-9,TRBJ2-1,CASSLGALAGAYNEQFF,TGTGCCAGCAGCTTAGGGGCGCTAGCGGGAGCGTACAATGAGCAGTTCTTC
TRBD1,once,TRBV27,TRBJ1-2,CASSLGTGFYGYTF,TGTGCCAGCAGTTTAGGGACAGGGTTCTATGGCTACACCTTC
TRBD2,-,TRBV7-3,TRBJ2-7,CASSLAGDDEQYF,TGTGCCAGCAGTCTAGCGGGAGACGACGAGCAGTACTTC